The 15 T cell receptor beta chains listed next were all sequenced from one sample in a study of identical twins. TCRdb passed the 5' RACE reads through MiXCR, listing each CDR3 protein once. The sample consists of a few hundred thousand distinct CDR3 sequences, 9% to 10% of them appearing once. The data were also submitted as part of a second study, on yellow fever vaccine responses in identical twins.

The sequencing input was PBMCs. Every receptor here comes from a woman younger than 30 in good health.

This clonotype was counted many times. The chain couples TRBV3-1 to TRBJ2-7, with D uncertain. The V gene lost 0 bases and the J gene lost 3 bases, with 12 bases spanning the gap. The CDR3 length is 15 residues. Germline loops: CDR1 LGHDT, CDR2 YNNKEL (reference sequence). This chain's CDR3 is CASSQDSAAHYEQYF. The CDR3 region has the DNA TGTGCCAGCAGCCAAGATTCTGCAGCCCACTACGAGCAGTACTTC.

The CDR3 loop reads CSALDRRNTGELFF. CDR3 coding DNA: TGCAGTGCCCTGGACAGGAGGAACACCGGGGAGCTGTTTTTT. The V and J genes are TRBV20-1 and TRBJ2-2; 7 bases fit TRBD1. Germline V lookup: CDR1 DFQATT, CDR2 SNEGSKA (reference sequence). The CDR3 has 14 amino acids. The ends lost 6 bases at V and 1 base at J; junction bases unmatched: 5.

This clonotype showed up just a few times. This chain joins TRBV28 and TRBJ1-1; possible D gene TRBD1, 5 bases. The CDR3 is made up of 14 amino acids. Germline V CDR1 and CDR2: MDHEN, SYDVKM. V was cut by 3 bases and J by 0 bases, with 8 bases left in between. The CDR3 spells CASSLGVMNTEAFF. CDR3 coding DNA: TGTGCCAGCAGTTTGGGGGTTATGAACACTGAAGCTTTCTTT.

In this sample, this clonotype turned up a few times. V and J are TRBV24-1 and TRBJ2-1, with D possibly matching TRBD1 (6 bases). Germline CDR1 is KGHDR and CDR2 is SFDVKD. V lost 4 bases and J lost 3, with 21 bases in between. The CDR3 loop spans 18 amino acids. The CDR3 bases are TGTGCCACCAGTGAACCCCGTGGGCAGGGGACAAGCTACAATGAGCAGTTCTTC. This encodes CATSEPRGQGTSYNEQFF.

There are a few counts of this clonotype. The rearrangement joins TRBV29-1 to TRBJ2-2; unclear D gene. The germline V gene encodes CDR1 SQVTM and CDR2 ANQGSEA. Between the trimmed V and J ends, which lost 7 bases and 7 bases, there was a span of 7 bases. The CDR3 spans 10 residues. The CDR3: CSAFFGELFF. CDR3 DNA: TGCAGCGCTTTCTTCGGGGAGCTGTTTTTT.

This clonotype has ten or more counts. This rearrangement joins TRBV20-1 to TRBJ2-3; TRBD2 aligns across 11 bases. The CDR3 covers 15 residues. The germline V gene has CDR1 DFQATT and CDR2 SNEGSKA (reference sequence). The V gene end was trimmed by 1 base and the J gene end by 5 bases; junction bases not matched to a gene: 5. The CDR3 loop reads CSARGLLAGEDTQYF. CDR3 sequence (DNA): TGCAGTGCTAGAGGTTTACTAGCGGGAGAAGATACGCAGTATTTT.

This clonotype appeared many times. The chain has TRBV7-9 and TRBJ1-2; D call uncertain. Germline-derived CDR1 and CDR2 are SEHNR and FQNEAQ (reference sequence). The V gene lost 6 bases and the J gene lost 6 bases, with 11 bases spanning the gap. The CDR3 is made up of 12 amino acids. The CDR3 nucleotides read TGTGCCAGCAGTTTGGCGGGTGATGGCTACACCTTC. This codes for CASSLAGDGYTF.

In this sample, this clonotype turned up many times. The rearrangement uses TRBV20-1 and TRBJ2-7; D is undetermined. Germline CDR1 and CDR2: DFQATT and SNEGSKA (reference sequence). The CDR3 is made up of 14 amino acids. The V gene lost 2 bases and the J gene lost 2 bases, with 13 bases spanning the gap. The CDR3 nucleotides are TGCAGTGCTAGATCGGTCTGGTCAACCTACGAGCAGTACTTC. Its protein product is CSARSVWSTYEQYF.

The chain joins TRBV12-3 or TRBV12-4 to TRBJ1-2; no reliable D call. This CDR3 region has 15 residues. Trimming pared 8 bases from V and 7 bases from J, leaving 23 bases between. Here the CDR3 DNA reads TGTGCCAGCGGGGTTTACGCGGGGAGGTATAGTGGCTACACCTTC. Protein product: CASGVYAGRYSGYTF.

This chain links TRBV18 with TRBJ2-3; 13 bases fit TRBD2. The CDR3 loop spans 17 amino acids. V was clipped by 6 bases and J by 3 bases; unmatched bases: 9. Germline CDR1 reads KGHSH; CDR2 reads LQKENI. For the CDR3, the DNA is TGTGCCAGCTCGACCGGGACTAGCGGGAAGGGGACAGATACGCAGTATTTT. It specifies CASSTGTSGKGTDTQYF.

This rearrangement joins TRBV12-3 or TRBV12-4 to TRBJ1-4; no clear D. Trimming removed 3 bases at V and 0 bases at J, with 11 bases between. The CDR3 extends over 16 amino acids. The CDR3 DNA is TGTGCCAGCAGTTTTGGGCAGGAGACAACTAATGAAAAACTGTTTTTT. Protein product: CASSFGQETTNEKLFF.

This clonotype has only a few counts. The chain is built from TRBV6-2 or TRBV6-3 and TRBJ1-2; tentatively, D is TRBD1 (6 bases). This CDR3 contains 12 residues. The V and J ends lost 6 bases and 2 bases respectively, with 7 bases between them. Looked up from germline, CDR1 is MNHEY and CDR2 is SVGEGT. The CDR3: CASRRGNYGYTF. In DNA form, the CDR3 reads TGTGCCAGCAGGAGGGGGAACTATGGCTACACCTTC.

Here the CDR3 DNA reads TGCGCCAGCAGCCAAGATCGGACCGGGACCAGGACAGATACGCAGTATTTT. This encodes CASSQDRTGTRTDTQYF. The rearrangement links TRBV4-3 to TRBJ2-3; the D call may be TRBD1 or TRBD2 (5 bases each). CDR3 length equals 17 residues. The V end lost 0 bases, the J end lost 3 bases, and 16 bases lay between the germline ends. Per germline, CDR1 LGHNA and CDR2 YSLEER.

In its sample, this clonotype was seen many times. V usage is TRBV6-5 and J usage is TRBJ2-7; no reliable D call. CDR3 size: 12 residues. Between the trimmed V and J ends, which lost 10 bases and 2 bases, there was a span of 12 bases. CDR1 is MNHEY and CDR2 is SVGAGI in the germline V gene. The CDR3 DNA is TGTGCCACCCTGGGTGGTACCTACGAGCAGTACTTC. The encoded protein is CATLGGTYEQYF.

The gene calls are TRBV6-1 and TRBJ2-5; 8 nucleotides match TRBD1. The germline CDR1 and CDR2 sequences are MNHNS and SASEGT. V trimming: 1 base; J trimming: 5 bases; junction bases outside the gene matches: 3. This CDR3 is 14 amino acids long. Written as DNA, the CDR3 is TGTGCCAGCAGTGAAGGACAGGGGTGGGAGACCCAGTACTTC. Its translation is CASSEGQGWETQYF.